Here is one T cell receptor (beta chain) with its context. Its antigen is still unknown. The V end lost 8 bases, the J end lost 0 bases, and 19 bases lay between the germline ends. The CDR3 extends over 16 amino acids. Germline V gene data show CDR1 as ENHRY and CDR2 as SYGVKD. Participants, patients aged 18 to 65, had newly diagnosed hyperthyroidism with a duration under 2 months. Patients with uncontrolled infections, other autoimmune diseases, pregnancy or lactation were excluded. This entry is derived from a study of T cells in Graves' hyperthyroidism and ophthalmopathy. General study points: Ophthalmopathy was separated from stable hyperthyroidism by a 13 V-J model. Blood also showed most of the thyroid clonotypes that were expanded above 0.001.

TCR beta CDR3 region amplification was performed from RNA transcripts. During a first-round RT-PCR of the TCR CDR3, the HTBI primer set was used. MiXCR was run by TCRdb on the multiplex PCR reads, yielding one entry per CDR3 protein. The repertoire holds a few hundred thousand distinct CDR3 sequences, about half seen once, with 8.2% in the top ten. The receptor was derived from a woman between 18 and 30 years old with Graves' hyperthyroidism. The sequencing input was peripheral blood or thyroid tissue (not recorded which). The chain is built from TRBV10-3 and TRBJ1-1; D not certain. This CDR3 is CAIPVLDGNMNTEAFF. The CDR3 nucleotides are TGTGCCATCCCGGTGTTGGACGGGAATATGAACACTGAAGCTTTCTTT.